The clone carrying this T cell receptor beta chain was counted only a few times. The record originates from a study of T cells in Graves' hyperthyroidism and ophthalmopathy. TCR beta CDR3 region amplification was performed from RNA transcripts. TCR CDR3 underwent first-round RT-PCR with the HTBI primer set. TCRdb reprocessed the multiplex PCR reads with MiXCR, giving one entry per CDR3 protein. The sample lists 450,000 to 600,000 distinct CDR3 sequences, just under 20% occurring once. Germline-derived CDR1 and CDR2 are SGHNT and YYREEE (reference sequence). This CDR3 contains 14 residues. Trimming removed 3 bases from V and 1 base from J, with 10 bases in between.

Sequenced sample: blood. The receptor was derived from a man aged 35-49 years with Graves' ophthalmopathy. The J gene is TRBJ2-5, the V gene TRBV5-4; D not resolved. Here the CDR3 DNA reads TGTGCCAGCAGCTCCGACGGCCCCCAAGAGACCCAGTACTTC. As protein: CASSSDGPQETQYF.